A selection of T cell receptor beta chains follows, all from one sample in a study of T cells in Graves' hyperthyroidism and ophthalmopathy. MiXCR was run by TCRdb on the multiplex PCR reads, yielding one entry per CDR3 protein. The sample consists of more than 350,000 distinct CDR3 sequences, about 16% of them appearing once. Material: blood. The receptors shown here come from a woman aged 60-75 years with Graves' ophthalmopathy. Both conserved end residues are part of each CDR3. D genes are given only for firm matches. A row's size may be missing; if present it is once, few, many or a size class.

d_gene | j_gene | abundance | v_gene | CDR3nt | CDR3aa
TRBD2 | TRBJ2-1 | - | TRBV6-1 | TGTGCCAGCAGCCCATACAGCGGGAGGGCATCTGAGCAGTTCTTC | CASSPYSGRASEQFF
- | TRBJ1-4 | - | TRBV9 | TGTGCCAGCAGCGTCCACAACGAGAATAATAGTGAAAAACTGTTTTTT | CASSVHNENNSEKLFF
- | TRBJ1-4 | few | TRBV5-1 | TGCGCCAGCAGCTCCGGGGAGGGTGGTGAAAAACTGTTTTTT | CASSSGEGGEKLFF
TRBD2 | TRBJ2-1 | - | TRBV20-1 | TGCAGTGCTAGAGCCAGAGGGGTTAGCGGGAGGGCCTACAATGAGCAGTTCTTC | CSARARGVSGRAYNEQFF
- | TRBJ2-5 | few | TRBV12-3/TRBV12-4 | TGTGCCAGCAGTTTTGAGACCCGCCGGATAGAGGCCCAGTACTTC | CASSFETRRIEAQYF
- | TRBJ1-6 | - | TRBV20-1 | TGCAGTGCTAGAGATCGGAACAGGGTAAATTCACCCCTCCACTTT | CSARDRNRVNSPLHF
- | TRBJ1-3 | - | TRBV11-2 | TGTGCCAGCAGCTTAGAGAGAGGAGCTGGAAACACCATATATTTT | CASSLERGAGNTIYF
- | TRBJ2-1 | many | TRBV6-1 | TGTGCCAGCAGTGACTCTCCGACACAAACCCTTTACAATGAGCAGTTCTTC | CASSDSPTQTLYNEQFF
- | TRBJ1-6 | - | TRBV5-1 | TGCGCCAGCAGTGGGGGGGGCCCGGGATCACCCCTCCACTTT | CASSGGGPGSPLHF
- | TRBJ2-7 | many | TRBV18 | TGTGCCAGCTCACCGGCAGGGCAGCCCTACGAGCAGTACTTC | CASSPAGQPYEQYF
- | TRBJ2-7 | many | TRBV5-1 | TGCGCCAGCAGCTTGGTCGATCCTTCCTACGAGCAGTACTTC | CASSLVDPSYEQYF
TRBD2 | TRBJ2-2 | few | TRBV5-1 | TGCGCCAGCAGCCCCGCTCCGGGACTAGCGGGAGGCACCGGGGAGCTGTTTTTT | CASSPAPGLAGGTGELFF
- | TRBJ2-2 | - | TRBV7-2 | TGTGCCAGCAGCTTAGGTCGGCAGGGGAAGGCCGGGGAGCTGTTTTTT | CASSLGRQGKAGELFF
TRBD1 | TRBJ2-5 | - | TRBV29-1 | TGCAGCGTCCGGGACAGGAGACGAGAGACCCAGTACTTC | CSVRDRRRETQYF
TRBD1 | TRBJ2-1 | few | TRBV30 | TGTGCCTGGAACCTGGGCAGGACAGGGGGTAGGAATGAGCAGTTCTTC | CAWNLGRTGGRNEQFF
- | TRBJ2-1 | many | TRBV18 | TGTGCCAGCTCACCAAATACCGGCGGGGATGAGCAGTTCTTC | CASSPNTGGDEQFF
- | TRBJ2-7 | few | TRBV5-6 | TGTGCCAGCAGCTTGGGGGACATCCTCGAGCAGTACTTC | CASSLGDILEQYF
TRBD2 | TRBJ2-1 | many | TRBV2 | TGTGCCAGCAGTGGGGGAAGCGGGAGGGCCGGCGATGAGCAGTTCTTC | CASSGGSGRAGDEQFF
TRBD2 | TRBJ2-7 | few | TRBV7-2 | TGTGCCAGCAGCCCCCTAGCGGGGAACTACGAGCAGTACTTC | CASSPLAGNYEQYF
TRBD1 | TRBJ1-4 | - | TRBV6-1 | TGTGCCAGCAGCGAAGCGAGGACAGGGGTGAAACTGTTTTTT | CASSEARTGVKLFF
- | TRBJ2-2 | - | TRBV4-2 | TGTGCCAGCAGCCAGCCGGGACCCGGAACCGGGGAGCTGTTTTTT | CASSQPGPGTGELFF
- | TRBJ1-1 | - | TRBV10-3 | TGTGCCATCAGTGAGGTCAGGGGCTCAACTGAAGCTTTCTTT | CAISEVRGSTEAFF
- | TRBJ1-3 | - | TRBV6-9 | TGTGCCAGCAGTTATGGCCCGGGCAACAAAAGAGCCACCATATATTTT | CASSYGPGNKRATIYF
- | TRBJ2-1 | many | TRBV3-1 | TGTGCCAGCAGCCAAGATCAGAAGGGGACGGATGAGCAGTTCTTC | CASSQDQKGTDEQFF
- | TRBJ2-3 | once | TRBV5-1 | TGCGCCAGCAGCAACCTCAATCCGGGCACAGATACGCAGTATTTT | CASSNLNPGTDTQYF
TRBD1 | TRBJ1-6 | - | TRBV6-5 | TGTGCCAGCAGTTACAGGGACAGCGGGGATTCACCCCTCCACTTT | CASSYRDSGDSPLHF
TRBD2 | TRBJ2-3 | few | TRBV9 | TGTGCCAGCAGCGGAGGGGGACTAGCTGCTCCCTCTGCCACAGATACGCAGTATTTT | CASSGGGLAAPSATDTQYF
TRBD1 | TRBJ2-3 | many | TRBV28 | TGTGCCAGCAGTTTAGACAGGGGGTGGGGCGGAGCCGTCGGAGATACGCAGTATTTT | CASSLDRGWGGAVGDTQYF
- | TRBJ2-5 | many | TRBV6-6 | TGTGCCAGCAGTTACTCGAGATGGCAGACCCAGTACTTC | CASSYSRWQTQYF
- | TRBJ2-7 | few | TRBV25-1 | TGTGCCAGCAGTCGAACAAATTCGGCCGGACCCGACGAGCAGTACTTC | CASSRTNSAGPDEQYF
- | TRBJ1-2 | - | TRBV28 | TGTGCCAGCAGTTTCCCTAATAACTATGGCTACACCTTC | CASSFPNNYGYTF
- | TRBJ2-7 | many | TRBV3-1 | TGTGCCAGCAGCTCCCCATTTCATTACGAGCAGTACTTC | CASSSPFHYEQYF
TRBD1 | TRBJ2-7 | - | TRBV14 | TGTGCCAGCAGCCAAGCGTTATATAAGGACAGGGCAGCCCTCGAGCAGTACTTC | CASSQALYKDRAALEQYF
- | TRBJ1-3 | - | TRBV29-1 | TGCAGCGTTGATGCTTCGGACACCATATATTTT | CSVDASDTIYF
- | TRBJ2-3 | many | TRBV2 | TGTGCCACCTGGAACCAGGGTAGCACAGATACGCAGTATTTT | CATWNQGSTDTQYF
- | TRBJ1-2 | - | TRBV20-1 | TGCAGTGGACCGCGGTCTAACTATGGCTACACCTTC | CSGPRSNYGYTF
TRBD2 | TRBJ2-5 | - | TRBV27 | TGTGCCAGCAGCCCGGGACTAGCGGGAGGGCCCCGAGAGACCCAGTACTTC | CASSPGLAGGPRETQYF